This is a list of T cell receptor beta chains from one sample in a study of blood T cell repertoires in COVID-19. Some clones are missing from TCRdb's copy, which holds only in-frame ones; the method was immunoSEQ multiplex PCR. The profile shows roughly 120,000 clones, about 88% of them singletons. Sequencing was carried out using peripheral blood. The receptors come from a man between 35 and 55 years old with acute or convalescent COVID-19. CDR3s include the opening cysteine and the closing phenylalanine or tryptophan.

>TRBJ2-7|TRBV10-3
CAISDAGGSYEQYF
>TRBJ1-4|TRBV2
CASRSETGNEKLFF
>TRBJ1-3|TRBV25-1
CASSRRGLPGNTIYF
>TRBJ1-1|TRBV10-1
CASISMGQALNTEAFF
>TRBJ2-5|TRBV6-5
CAMGGTTQETQYF
>TRBJ1-6|TRBV7-9
CASSLDQGADSPLHF
>TRBJ1-2|TRBV3-1/TRBV3-2
CASSQDWTAEWGYTF
>TRBJ2-3|TRBV4-1
CASSPGDRVTDTQYF
>TRBJ2-1|TRBV10-3
CAITTGTSGGEQFF
>TRBJ2-2|TRBV7-9
CASSRDRPNTGELFF
>TRBJ2-1|TRBV9
CASSVAGDLNEQFF
>TRBJ1-2|TRBV7-9
CASSSLIEPRSYTF
>TRBJ2-1|TRBV30
CAWTSGGHFEQFF
>TRBJ1-5|TRBV18
CASSPSQGEIGQPQHF
>TRBJ2-7|TRBV6-1
CASSEGSGASYEQYF
>TRBJ1-1|TRBV11-3
CASRPAVGTEAFF
>TRBJ2-3|TRBV3-1/TRBV3-2
CASSQDLGGGGASDTQYF
>TRBJ2-1|TRBV29-1
CSVEPMGSSYNEQFF
>TRBJ1-1|TRBV29-1
CSVGDNIGTEAFF
>TRBJ2-5|TRBV9
CASSFAWTSETQYF
>TRBJ2-4|TRBV4-2
CASSQGASGGKNIQYF
>TRBJ2-3|TRBV29-1
CSVSSGDDTQYF
>TRBJ2-6|TRBV30
CAWSALRTGAGANVLTF
>TRBJ2-1|TRBV7-3
CASSLQAGGYNEQFF
>TRBJ1-5|TRBV19
CAAKANQGNQPQHF
>TRBJ1-1|TRBV5-5
CASSEGDRAAFF
>TRBJ1-5|TRBV12-5
CASGDRTGDNQPQHF
>TRBJ1-2|TRBV4-3
CASSQKTDNYGYTF
>TRBJ1-5|TRBV9
CASSVDFADQPQHF
>TRBJ2-7|TRBV27
CASSSTYEQYF